This T cell receptor (beta chain) derives from a study of radiotherapy plus CTLA-4 blockade in lung cancer. On the study more broadly: Around 20% of enrolled patients responded objectively, and about 30% had disease control.

It was focal radiation plus CTLA-4 blockade with ipilimumab that patients with chemo-refractory metastatic non-small-cell lung cancer received. Remarks on this clone: What it recognizes is unknown.

General study findings and limits: Expansion of tumor-derived TCR clones was observed in blood after radiotherapy plus ipilimumab. Early blood T cell clone dynamics reportedly forecast response best, with interferon-beta.

Germline trimming cut 4 bases from V and 7 bases from J; bases unmatched to any gene: 9. The CDR3 is made up of 15 amino acids. Germline V gives CDR1 SGHNT, CDR2 YYREEE (reference sequence). Clones were sequenced by immunoSEQ multiplex PCR, and TCRdb holds only the in-frame ones, with some missing. The sample shows roughly 70,000 clones, roughly 87% of them seen only once. The sequence was obtained from a human donor with non-small cell lung cancer that progressed on radiotherapy plus ipilimumab. J is TRBJ2-1 and V is TRBV5-4; 9 bases fit TRBD1. This material consisted of peripheral blood, taken from a patient treated with radiotherapy plus ipilimumab. Here the CDR3 reads CASSRPGQGKNEQFF. The CDR3 region has the DNA TGTGCCAGCAGCCGACCGGGACAGGGAAAGAATGAGCAGTTCTTC.